The present T cell receptor (beta chain) was sequenced within a study of blood T cell repertoires in COVID-19. The protocol was immunoSEQ multiplex PCR, while the TCRdb copy is restricted to in-frame clones and leaves out a portion. This table holds roughly 320,000 clones, around nine tenths found once. Germline CDR1 is ENHRY and CDR2 is SYGVKD. This CDR3 contains 14 residues. The trim removed 2 bases at V and 8 bases at J, leaving 8 bases unmatched. The specimen sequenced was peripheral blood. This sequence originates from a man aged 70 or older with acute or convalescent COVID-19. V is TRBV10-3 and J is TRBJ2-5; the match to TRBD1 covers 7 bases. The CDR3 is CAISEGGQSVTQYF. The CDR3, as DNA: TGTGCCATCAGTGAGGGGGGACAGTCAGTTACCCAGTACTTC.